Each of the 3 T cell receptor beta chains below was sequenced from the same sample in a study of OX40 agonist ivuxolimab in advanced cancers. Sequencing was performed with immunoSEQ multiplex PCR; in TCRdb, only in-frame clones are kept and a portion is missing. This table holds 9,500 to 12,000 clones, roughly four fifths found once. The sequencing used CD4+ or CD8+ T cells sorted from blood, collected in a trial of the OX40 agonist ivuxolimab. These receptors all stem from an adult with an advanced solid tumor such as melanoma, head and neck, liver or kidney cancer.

CDR3 region: CSVISYTEAFF. CDR3 in DNA: TGCAGCGTTATCAGTTACACTGAAGCTTTCTTT. The rearrangement links TRBV29-1 to TRBJ1-1; D is unclear. In germline, CDR1 is SQVTM, CDR2 ANQGSEA. The V end was cut by 5 bases, the J end by 3 bases, with 7 bases between. The CDR3 is made up of 11 amino acids. The full variable domain, in which reference TRBV29-1 and TRBJ1-1 provide the parts outside the CDR3, is SAVISQKPSRDICQRGTSLTIQCQVDSQVTMMFWYRQQPGQSLTLIATANQGSEATYESGFVIDKFPISRPNLTFSTLTVSNMSPEDSSIYLCSVISYTEAFFGQGTRLTVV.

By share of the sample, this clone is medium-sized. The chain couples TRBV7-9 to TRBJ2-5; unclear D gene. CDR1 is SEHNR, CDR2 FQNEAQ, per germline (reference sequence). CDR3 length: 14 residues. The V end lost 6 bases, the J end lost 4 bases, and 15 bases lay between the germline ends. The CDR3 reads CASSPRPVGETQYF. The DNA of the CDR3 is TGTGCCAGCAGTCCTAGGCCTGTAGGAGAGACCCAGTACTTC.

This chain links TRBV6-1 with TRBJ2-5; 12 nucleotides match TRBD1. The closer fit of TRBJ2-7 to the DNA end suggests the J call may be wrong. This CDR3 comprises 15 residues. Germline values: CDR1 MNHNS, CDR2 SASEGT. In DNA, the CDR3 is TGTGCCAGCAGTGAATCCGGGACAGGGGGCGACGAGCAGTACTTC. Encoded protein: CASSESGTGGDEQYF.